This T cell receptor (beta chain) was retrieved from a study of T cell clonality in common variable immunodeficiency. General study points: Common variable immunodeficiency TCR beta sequences reportedly had fewer deletions and N-nucleotide insertions. Compared with healthy controls, CVID subjects showed increased TCRbeta clonality, mostly in about a third.

The CDR3 runs 15 residues. Between the trimmed V and J ends, which lost 5 bases and 5 bases, there was a span of 19 bases. Germline values: CDR1 SSHAT, CDR2 FNYEAQ (reference sequence). The CVID group had roughly 15 females and around 29 males, mean age around 40. Caucasian heritage predominated among both patients and controls. As regards this clone: Antigen: not known. The CDR3 is cut off 3 residues early in the read; its end comes from the germline J gene.

The protocol was immunoSEQ multiplex PCR, while the TCRdb copy is restricted to in-frame clones and leaves out a portion. In total, the table holds 15,000 to 16,000 clones. The receptor's source is a human donor with common variable immunodeficiency. The chain joins TRBV7-7 to TRBJ2-7; the D gene is possibly TRBD2 (7 bases). The sample consisted of peripheral blood mononuclear cells. The chain's CDR3 is CASSQSDGGADEQYF. Incomplete CDR3 DNA: TGTGCCAGCAGCCAGAGCGATGGGGGGGCTGACGAG.